What follows are 7 T cell receptor beta chains derived from one specimen sequenced in a study of blood T cell repertoires in COVID-19 (dated by TCRdb to the early 2020s). Library preparation used the immunoSEQ multiplex PCR assay. The clones in this table, taken by TCRdb from immuneACCESS, are in-frame only. Not every clone is retained; where verified, under half of the shortfall comes from an unresolved V gene, and the cause of the rest is unknown. The table for this sample lists roughly 8,500 clones; 86% of them were counted only once. Of the sample, 6.5% to 9% falls within the top ten clones. Sequenced: peripheral blood. The receptors stem from a human donor in a cohort sampled during active COVID-19.

The V gene is TRBV7-9, the J gene TRBJ2-3; the D gene is possibly TRBD1 (5 bases). This CDR3 has 14 amino acids. The V end lost 1 base, the J end lost 3 bases, and 8 bases lay between the germline ends. Germline loops: CDR1 SEHNR, CDR2 FQNEAQ (reference sequence). The CDR3 DNA reads as TGTGCCAGCAGCTTAGACAGGAATACAGATACGCAGTATTTT. Translation: CASSLDRNTDTQYF.

This clone is categorized as medium-sized. The V gene is TRBV25-1, the J gene TRBJ2-7, with D possibly TRBD1 on 5 matching bases. Trimming shortened V by 0 bases and J by 5 bases, and 11 bases separated the two germline ends. The CDR3 is 14 amino acids. The V gene's germline CDR1 is MGHDK and CDR2 SYGVNS. Written as DNA, the CDR3 is TGTGCCAGCAGTGAATATACCAGGGAACACGAGCAGTACTTC. Protein sequence: CASSEYTREHEQYF.

The rearrangement links TRBV9 to TRBJ1-2; unclear D gene. The CDR3 has 12 residues. Germline lookup yields CDR1 SGDLS and CDR2 YYNGEE. Between the trimmed V and J ends, which lost 4 bases and 1 base, there was a span of 5 bases. CDR3 nucleotide sequence: TGTGCCAGCAGCTCCATTAACTATGGCTACACCTTC. It encodes CASSSINYGYTF. The variable domain in full, with the rest retrieved from reference TRBV9 and TRBJ1-2, is DSGVTQTPKHLITATGQRVTLRCSPRSGDLSVYWYQQSLDQGLQFLIQYYNGEERAKGNILERFSAQQFPDLHSELNLSSLELGDSALYFCASSSINYGYTFGSGTRLTVV.

The rearrangement links TRBV7-9 to TRBJ1-2, with D maybe TRBD1 (6 bases). The CDR3 runs 13 residues. V lost 6 bases and J lost 7, with 15 bases in between. Per the germline V gene, CDR1 is SEHNR and CDR2 is FQNEAQ (reference sequence). For the CDR3, the DNA is TGTGCCAGCAGTCCAGGCGGGGGCTTTGGCTACACCTTC. It codes for CASSPGGGFGYTF.

The CDR3: CASSSRGQGQKDYGYTF. The CDR3 region has the DNA TGTGCCAGCAGCTCTAGGGGACAGGGCCAGAAGGACTATGGCTACACCTTC. The chain employs TRBV7-9 and TRBJ1-2, with 9 nucleotides matching TRBD1. J was trimmed by 3 bases and V by 4 bases; bases with no gene match: 12. This CDR3 contains 17 residues. Per the germline V gene, CDR1 is SEHNR and CDR2 is FQNEAQ (reference sequence). Complete variable domain (other parts from reference TRBV7-9 and TRBJ1-2): DTGVSQNPRHKITKRGQNVTFRCDPISEHNRLYWYRQTLGQGPEFLTYFQNEAQLEKSRLLSDRFSAERPKGSFSTLEIQRTEQGDSAMYLCASSSRGQGQKDYGYTFGSGTRLTVV.

The rearrangement joins TRBV11-3 to TRBJ2-7, with TRBD2 identical over 7 bases. The CDR3 contains 14 residues. V lost 0 bases, J lost 7 bases, and 6 bases stayed unmatched. Germline-derived CDR1 and CDR2 are SGHNT and YENEEA. CDR3 region: CASSLDWQGGEQYF. Here the CDR3 DNA reads TGTGCCAGCAGCTTAGACTGGCAGGGAGGGGAGCAGTACTTC.

A few counts support this clone. The CDR3 bases are TGTGCCAGCAGTTACCTGCCTAGCGGGAGCTACGAGCAGTACTTC. Encoded protein: CASSYLPSGSYEQYF. This sequence joins TRBV6-5 and TRBJ2-7, with TRBD2 matching over 10 bases. The germline gives CDR1 MNHEY, CDR2 SVGAGI. The ends lost 2 bases at V and 3 bases at J; junction bases unmatched: 4. The CDR3 spans 15 residues.